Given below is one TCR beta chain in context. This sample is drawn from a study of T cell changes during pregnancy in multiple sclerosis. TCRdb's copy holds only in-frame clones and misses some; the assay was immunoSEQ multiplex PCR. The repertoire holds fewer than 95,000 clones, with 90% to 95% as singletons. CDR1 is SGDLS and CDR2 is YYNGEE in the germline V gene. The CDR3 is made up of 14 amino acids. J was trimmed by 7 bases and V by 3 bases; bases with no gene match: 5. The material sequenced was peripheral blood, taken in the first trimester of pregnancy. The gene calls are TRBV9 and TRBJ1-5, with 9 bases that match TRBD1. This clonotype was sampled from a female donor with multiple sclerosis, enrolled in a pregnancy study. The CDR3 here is CASSGGTGNQPQHF. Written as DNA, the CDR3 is TGTGCCAGCAGCGGCGGGACAGGGAACCAGCCCCAGCATTTT.